These 10 T cell receptor beta chains came from one sample sequenced in a study of chemoradiotherapy in HPV16-positive cancers. Only in-frame clones appear in the TCRdb table, and some are missing; sequencing was by immunoSEQ multiplex PCR. The sample has roughly 28,000 clones; around 84% are singletons. Sequences were derived from blood, sampled from a patient who underwent chemoradiotherapy. These receptors all come from a human donor with HPV-associated anogenital cancer.

The chain carries TRBV7-8 and TRBJ1-6; 8 nucleotides line up with TRBD1. The CDR3 runs 15 residues. V dropped 6 bases and J dropped 10; count of bases not matched to a gene: 11. The germline V gene encodes CDR1 SGHVS and CDR2 FQNEAQ. In nucleotides, the CDR3 is TGTGCCAGCAGTCCAGGACAGGGTGATTGGTCACCCCTCCACTTT. Residues: CASSPGQGDWSPLHF.

The chain combines TRBV5-6 with TRBJ2-7; D could derive from TRBD1 or TRBD2 (5 bases each). Trimming removed 3 bases at V and 2 bases at J, with 15 bases between. This CDR3 spans 15 amino acids. Per germline, CDR1 SGHDT and CDR2 YYEEEE. This CDR3 reads CASSYTGTETYEQYF. The DNA for the CDR3 is TGTGCCAGCAGCTACACCGGGACGGAAACCTACGAGCAGTACTTC.

The J gene is TRBJ1-2, the V gene TRBV13; 9 bases line up with TRBD1. CDR1 and CDR2 from the germline V gene are PRHDT and FYEKMQ (reference sequence). Losses at the gene ends were 4 bases for V and 2 bases for J; bases not matched to a gene: 5. The CDR3 covers 15 residues. CDR3 coding DNA: TGTGCCAGCAGCTGGAAAGGACAGGGGAACTATGGCTACACCTTC. Translating it yields CASSWKGQGNYGYTF.

V and J are TRBV6-7 and TRBJ2-7; TRBD2 might be the D (5 bases). TRBV6-7 is filed as an ORF, its function uncertain. Trimming removed 6 bases at V and 2 bases at J, with 14 bases between. The CDR3 is 14 amino acids. The chain's CDR3 is CASSQGSGTYEQYF. CDR3 nucleotide sequence: TGTGCCAGCAGCCAAGGCTCGGGAACCTACGAGCAGTACTTC.

The chain joins TRBV19 to TRBJ1-1; D is undetermined. CDR1 and CDR2 from the germline V gene are LNHDA and SQIVND (reference sequence). The CDR3 covers 14 residues. Trimming pared 3 bases from V and 0 bases from J, leaving 8 bases between. CDR3 region: CASSITAMNTEAFF. Here the CDR3 DNA reads TGTGCCAGTAGTATTACGGCAATGAACACTGAAGCTTTCTTT. The variable domain in full, with the rest retrieved from reference TRBV19 and TRBJ1-1, is DGGITQSPKYLFRKEGQNVTLSCEQNLNHDAMYWYRQDPGQGLRLIYYSQIVNDFQKGDIAEGYSVSREKKESFPLTVTSAQKNPTAFYLCASSITAMNTEAFFGQGTRLTVV.

The genes are TRBV5-4 and TRBJ2-2; TRBD2 agrees at 8 bases. CDR3 length: 16 residues. V shed 3 bases and J 3 bases; nucleotides not matched to a gene: 7. Per germline, CDR1 SGHNT and CDR2 YYREEE (reference sequence). The CDR3 coding sequence is TGTGCCAGCAGCTCAAAAGCGGGGGCCGACACCGGGGAGCTGTTTTTT. Protein: CASSSKAGADTGELFF.

This chain connects TRBV9 to TRBJ2-2, with 8 bases fitting TRBD1. The V gene end was trimmed by 1 base and the J gene end by 1 base; junction bases not matched to a gene: 6. The CDR3 has 17 amino acids. Germline CDR1 is SGDLS and CDR2 is YYNGEE. In DNA form, the CDR3 reads TGTGCCAGCAGCGTATTAGGAGGACAGGGGAACACCGGGGAGCTGTTTTTT. It yields the protein CASSVLGGQGNTGELFF. Full variable domain (outside the CDR3, taken from reference TRBV9 and TRBJ2-2): DSGVTQTPKHLITATGQRVTLRCSPRSGDLSVYWYQQSLDQGLQFLIQYYNGEERAKGNILERFSAQQFPDLHSELNLSSLELGDSALYFCASSVLGGQGNTGELFFGEGSRLTVL.

The V and J genes are TRBV2 and TRBJ1-2; possibly TRBD1 for D (5 bases). Trimming removed 5 bases from V and 8 bases from J, with 27 bases in between. CDR1 and CDR2 from the germline V gene are SNHLY and FYNNEI. This CDR3 has 17 amino acids. The CDR3 is CASSQTKNGREEGGYTF. CDR3 nucleotide sequence: TGTGCCAGCAGTCAAACCAAAAATGGCAGGGAGGAAGGAGGCTACACCTTC.

This chain uses TRBV19 with TRBJ1-5; TRBD1 aligns across 11 bases. J lost 6 bases, V lost 7 bases, and 8 bases had no gene match. CDR3 size: 15 residues. The germline V gene encodes CDR1 LNHDA and CDR2 SQIVND (reference sequence). Here the CDR3 reads CASTSGTGGGQPQHF. The CDR3, as DNA: TGTGCCAGTACCTCCGGGACAGGGGGAGGTCAGCCCCAGCATTTT.

This chain connects TRBV5-4 to TRBJ2-3, with 10 nucleotides matching TRBD2. The CDR3 sequence is 17 residues long. Germline V lookup: CDR1 SGHNT, CDR2 YYREEE (reference sequence). J was trimmed by 4 bases and V by 3 bases; bases with no gene match: 11. The CDR3 loop reads CASSSAQRGGIADTQYF. The CDR3 DNA is TGTGCCAGCAGCTCGGCCCAGCGGGGGGGCATTGCAGATACGCAGTATTTT.